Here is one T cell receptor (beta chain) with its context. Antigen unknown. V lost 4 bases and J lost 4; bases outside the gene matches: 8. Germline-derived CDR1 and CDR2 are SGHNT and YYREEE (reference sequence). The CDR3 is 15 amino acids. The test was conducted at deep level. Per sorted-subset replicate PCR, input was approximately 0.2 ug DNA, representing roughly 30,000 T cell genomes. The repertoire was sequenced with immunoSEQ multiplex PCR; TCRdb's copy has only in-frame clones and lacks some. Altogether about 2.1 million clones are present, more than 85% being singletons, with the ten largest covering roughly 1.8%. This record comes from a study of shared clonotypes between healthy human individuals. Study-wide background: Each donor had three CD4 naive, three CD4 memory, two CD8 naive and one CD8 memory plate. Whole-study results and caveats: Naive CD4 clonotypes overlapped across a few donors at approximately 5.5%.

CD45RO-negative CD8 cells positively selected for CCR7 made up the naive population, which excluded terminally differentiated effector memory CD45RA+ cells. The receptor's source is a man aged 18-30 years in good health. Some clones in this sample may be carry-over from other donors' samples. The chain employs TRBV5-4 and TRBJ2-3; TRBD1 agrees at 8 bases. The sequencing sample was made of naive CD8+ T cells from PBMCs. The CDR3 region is CASSHPQGAADTQYF. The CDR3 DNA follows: TGTGCCAGCAGCCACCCTCAGGGGGCTGCAGATACGCAGTATTTT.